Below are 5 T cell receptor beta chains sequenced from a single sample in a study of neurological immune-mediated disorders. TCRdb itself ran the 5' RACE reads through MiXCR, one entry per CDR3 protein. The sample comprises around 100,000 distinct CDR3 sequences, under 14% of which are singletons, and about 3.1% rests with the top ten. Time point: longitudinal time-point 3. Sequenced: PBMCs. The source is a female donor with HTLV-1-associated myelopathy (HAM/TSP).

This clonotype was detected ten times or more. V and J are TRBV5-1 and TRBJ1-6; 10 positions agree with TRBD1. The germline gives CDR1 SGHRS, CDR2 YFSETQ. The CDR3 length is 15 residues. The junction had 4 bases not matched to a gene; V was cut back by 4 bases and J by 6 bases. The CDR3 loop is CASSSGTGVNSPLHF. Written as DNA, the CDR3 is TGCGCCAGCAGCAGCGGGACAGGGGTTAATTCACCCCTCCACTTT.

This clonotype has a count of ten or more. The gene calls are TRBV12-3 or TRBV12-4 and TRBJ1-1; 7 bases line up with TRBD1. The length of the CDR3 is 17 residues. J gave up 5 bases and V 8 bases, and 20 bases lay outside the gene matches. Here the CDR3 reads CASAPRQGRIYGTEAFF. The CDR3 DNA reads as TGTGCCAGCGCGCCCCGACAGGGACGAATCTACGGGACTGAAGCTTTCTTT.

This clonotype came up many times. The genes are TRBV20-1 and TRBJ2-4; D is possibly TRBD1 (6 bases). V lost 3 bases and J 0 bases, leaving 18 bases between the germline ends. The CDR3 has 17 amino acids. The V gene's germline CDR1 is DFQATT and CDR2 SNEGSKA (reference sequence). The DNA for the CDR3 is TGCAGTGCTAGTGGGGCCAGGGGAAGAGAAGCCAAAAACATTCAGTACTTC. Translated, it gives CSASGARGREAKNIQYF.

This clonotype occurred many times. The chain uses TRBV3-1 and TRBJ1-2; D gene unclear. The CDR3 loop spans 14 amino acids. Trimming stripped 3 bases from V and 7 bases from J, with 15 bases between. Germline CDR1 is LGHDT and CDR2 is YNNKEL (reference sequence). The CDR3 nucleotides read TGTGCCAGCAGCCAGGGCCTTGATGGTTCTGGCTACACCTTC. Protein: CASSQGLDGSGYTF.

CDR3 amino acids: CASSSRGMASGELFF. DNA of the CDR3: TGTGCCAGCAGTAGTCGGGGGATGGCCTCCGGGGAGCTGTTTTTT. The J gene is TRBJ2-2, the V gene TRBV2; maybe TRBD2 (6 bases). V was trimmed by 5 bases and J by 6 bases, leaving 16 bases between them. CDR3 length equals 15 residues. CDR1 is SNHLY, CDR2 FYNNEI, per germline.